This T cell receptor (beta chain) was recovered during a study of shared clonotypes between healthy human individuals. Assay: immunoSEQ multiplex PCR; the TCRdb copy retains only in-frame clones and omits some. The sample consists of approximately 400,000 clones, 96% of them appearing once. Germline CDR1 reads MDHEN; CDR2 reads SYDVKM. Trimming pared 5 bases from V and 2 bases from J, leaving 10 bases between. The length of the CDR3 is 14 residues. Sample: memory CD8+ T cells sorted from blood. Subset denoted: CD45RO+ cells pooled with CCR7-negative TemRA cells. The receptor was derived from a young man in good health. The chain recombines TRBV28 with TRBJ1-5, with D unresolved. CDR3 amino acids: CASSLTARNQPQHF. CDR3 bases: TGTGCCAGCAGTCTAACAGCTCGCAATCAGCCCCAGCATTTT. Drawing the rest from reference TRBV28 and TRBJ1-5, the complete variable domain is DVKVTQSSRYLVKRTGEKVFLECVQDMDHENMFWYRQDPGLGLRLIYFSYDVKMKEKGDIPEGYSVSREKKERFSLILESASTNQTSMYLCASSLTARNQPQHFGDGTRLSIL.